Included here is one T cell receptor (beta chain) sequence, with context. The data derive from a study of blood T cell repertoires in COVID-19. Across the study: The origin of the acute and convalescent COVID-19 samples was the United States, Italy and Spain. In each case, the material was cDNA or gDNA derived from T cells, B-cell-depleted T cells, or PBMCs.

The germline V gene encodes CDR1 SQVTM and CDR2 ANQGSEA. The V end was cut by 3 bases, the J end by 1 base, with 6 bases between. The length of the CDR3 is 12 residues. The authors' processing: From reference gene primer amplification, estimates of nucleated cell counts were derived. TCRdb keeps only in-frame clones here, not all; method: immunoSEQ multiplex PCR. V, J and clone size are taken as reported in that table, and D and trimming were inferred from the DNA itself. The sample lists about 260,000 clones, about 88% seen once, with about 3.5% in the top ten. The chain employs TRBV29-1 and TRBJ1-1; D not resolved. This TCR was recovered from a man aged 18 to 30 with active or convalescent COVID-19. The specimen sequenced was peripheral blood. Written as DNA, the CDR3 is TGCAGCGTTGAGGAGGGGAACACTGAAGCTTTCTTT. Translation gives CSVEEGNTEAFF.